Shown below are 16 T cell receptor beta chains from a single sample sequenced in a study of shared clonotypes between healthy human individuals. Here immunoSEQ multiplex PCR was the method, and the copy in TCRdb shows in-frame clones only, minus some. The table shows more than 1,200,000 clones, with around 98.5% occurring only once. Material: naive CD4+ T cells sorted from blood. Described subset: CD45RA+ positively selected. Every receptor here comes from a man aged 25-40 years in good health.

The J gene is TRBJ2-6, the V gene TRBV11-2; 8 bases fit TRBD1. Germline assignment: CDR1 SGHAT and CDR2 FQNNGV. V dropped 1 base and J dropped 0; count of bases not matched to a gene: 5. The length of the CDR3 is 18 residues. The CDR3, as DNA: TGTGCCAGCAGCTTAGCCCAGGGGGCCTCCTCTGGGGCCAACGTCCTGACTTTC. Protein sequence: CASSLAQGASSGANVLTF.

CDR3 sequence: CSGKSGGSGTEAFF. The DNA for the CDR3 is TGCAGCGGAAAGTCAGGGGGCTCGGGCACTGAAGCTTTCTTT. The chain couples TRBV29-1 to TRBJ1-1, with 8 bases identical to TRBD1. The CDR3 loop spans 14 amino acids. The junction had 11 bases not matched to a gene; V was cut back by 7 bases and J by 4 bases. CDR1 and CDR2 from the germline V gene are SQVTM and ANQGSEA.

The rearrangement uses TRBV28 and TRBJ2-5, with D hard to call. V lost 2 bases to trimming and J lost 4 bases, with 2 bases between them. CDR1 MDHEN and CDR2 SYDVKM come from the germline V gene. The CDR3 is 11 residues long. CDR3 bases: TGTGCCAGCAGTTTAACAGAGACCCAGTACTTC. Translated: CASSLTETQYF. Using reference TRBV28 and TRBJ2-5 for the parts outside the CDR3, the full variable domain is DVKVTQSSRYLVKRTGEKVFLECVQDMDHENMFWYRQDPGLGLRLIYFSYDVKMKEKGDIPEGYSVSREKKERFSLILESASTNQTSMYLCASSLTETQYFGPGTRLLVL.

The chain has TRBV10-3 and TRBJ2-3; D tentatively fits TRBD1 or TRBD2 (6 bases each). Germline V gene data show CDR1 as ENHRY and CDR2 as SYGVKD. The V gene lost 10 bases and the J gene lost 1 base, with 9 bases spanning the gap. This CDR3 spans 12 amino acids. This CDR3 reads CANGGRTDTQYF. The CDR3 DNA reads TGTGCCAACGGGGGCCGCACAGATACGCAGTATTTT.

This chain joins TRBV9 and TRBJ2-2; unclear D gene. The CDR3 covers 15 residues. The V and J ends lost 5 bases and 2 bases respectively, with 13 bases between them. The germline V gene encodes CDR1 SGDLS and CDR2 YYNGEE. The CDR3 DNA reads TGTGCCAGCAGTTTCTCAGCACTAAACACCGGGGAGCTGTTTTTT. Protein: CASSFSALNTGELFF. Complete variable domain (other parts from reference TRBV9 and TRBJ2-2): DSGVTQTPKHLITATGQRVTLRCSPRSGDLSVYWYQQSLDQGLQFLIQYYNGEERAKGNILERFSAQQFPDLHSELNLSSLELGDSALYFCASSFSALNTGELFFGEGSRLTVL.

The CDR3 sequence: CASSIQVLLGISTDTQYF. DNA for the CDR3: TGTGCCAGTAGTATCCAGGTCCTGTTGGGGATTAGCACAGATACGCAGTATTTT. The chain recombines TRBV19 with TRBJ2-3; D gene uncertain. CDR3 length: 18 residues. The germline V gene has CDR1 LNHDA and CDR2 SQIVND (reference sequence). V shed 3 bases and J shed 0 bases, with 19 bases lying between them.

The rearrangement links TRBV6-5 to TRBJ2-1; D may be TRBD1 or TRBD2 (5 bases each). Trimming removed 4 bases from V and 5 bases from J, with 18 bases in between. The CDR3 consists of 16 residues. Germline CDR1 is MNHEY and CDR2 is SVGAGI. Here the CDR3 DNA reads TGTGCCAGCAGTTCCGTAACCGGGACGCTAAACAATGAGCAGTTCTTC. Translated: CASSSVTGTLNNEQFF.

This chain uses TRBV9 with TRBJ2-5; no definite D call. Trimming removed 2 bases from V and 5 bases from J, with 19 bases in between. Per germline, CDR1 SGDLS and CDR2 YYNGEE. The CDR3 is 16 residues long. CDR3 loop: CASSVLGIGPSETQYF. The DNA of the CDR3 is TGTGCCAGCAGCGTTTTAGGGATTGGGCCTTCGGAGACCCAGTACTTC.

The V call is TRBV28, the J call TRBJ1-3; D perhaps matches TRBD1 (6 bases). The CDR3 has 15 amino acids. Germline V gene data show CDR1 as MDHEN and CDR2 as SYDVKM. Trimming pared 3 bases from V and 4 bases from J, leaving 13 bases between. The CDR3 sequence is CASSLTGRIGNTIYF. CDR3 in DNA: TGTGCCAGCAGTTTGACAGGCCGCATCGGAAACACCATATATTTT.

The J gene is TRBJ2-7, the V gene TRBV5-6, with unresolved D. The germline V gene encodes CDR1 SGHDT and CDR2 YYEEEE. Trimming shortened V by 0 bases and J by 3 bases, and 10 bases separated the two germline ends. The length of the CDR3 is 14 residues. The CDR3 nucleotides are TGTGCCAGCAGCTTGGAGGTCTTCCACTACGAGCAGTACTTC. It encodes CASSLEVFHYEQYF. The full variable domain, rest sourced from reference TRBV5-6 and TRBJ2-7, is DAGVTQSPTHLIKTRGQQVTLRCSPKSGHDTVSWYQQALGQGPQFIFQYYEEEERQRGNFPDRFSGHQFPNYSSELNVNALLLGDSALYLCASSLEVFHYEQYFGPGTRLTVT.

This clone occurred once. The chain employs TRBV10-3 and TRBJ2-1, with 7 bases aligning to TRBD2. The trim removed 6 bases at V and 5 bases at J, leaving 13 bases unmatched. Germline V gene sequence: CDR1 ENHRY, CDR2 SYGVKD. The CDR3 extends over 16 amino acids. The CDR3 protein is CAISAARDYYDNEQFF. The CDR3 DNA is TGTGCCATCAGCGCAGCGAGGGACTATTACGACAATGAGCAGTTCTTC.

V gene TRBV7-9 combines with J gene TRBJ1-2; TRBD1 might be the D (5 bases). Germline CDR1 reads SEHNR; CDR2 reads FQNEAQ (reference sequence). Trimming shortened V by 6 bases and J by 8 bases, and 22 bases separated the two germline ends. This CDR3 is built from 15 residues. The DNA for the CDR3 is TGTGCCAGCAGTTTATATGCGGGACCGACGGACGGCTACACCTTC. Translating it yields CASSLYAGPTDGYTF.

V gene TRBV18 combines with J gene TRBJ2-5; D not certain. Germline V gives CDR1 KGHSH, CDR2 LQKENI. The CDR3 extends over 14 amino acids. V dropped 4 bases and J dropped 2 bases, with 11 bases sitting between them. For the CDR3, the DNA is TGTGCCAGCTCACGCGAACAAGGACAAGAGACCCAGTACTTC. This gives the protein CASSREQGQETQYF.

On this clone: Other DNA variants within this sample encode the same CDR3. The V gene is TRBV5-4, the J gene TRBJ2-3, with 7 bases aligning to TRBD2. Per germline, CDR1 SGHNT and CDR2 YYREEE (reference sequence). The CDR3 runs 15 residues. V was pared by 0 bases and J by 3 bases, with 4 bases of the junction left unmatched. The CDR3 nucleotides are TGTGCCAGCAGCTTGGGCGGGAGTGGAACAGATACGCAGTATTTT. This sequence encodes CASSLGGSGTDTQYF. Using reference TRBV5-4 and TRBJ2-3 for the parts outside the CDR3, the full variable domain is ETGVTQSPTHLIKTRGQQVTLRCSSQSGHNTVSWYQQALGQGPQFIFQYYREEENGRGNFPPRFSGLQFPNYSSELNVNALELDDSALYLCASSLGGSGTDTQYFGPGTRLTVL.

The chain has TRBV7-2 and TRBJ2-7; the D gene is possibly TRBD2 (5 bases). The germline V gene has CDR1 SGHTA and CDR2 FQGNSA. V lost 3 bases and J 2 bases, leaving 11 bases between the germline ends. CDR3 length equals 14 residues. The CDR3 nucleotides are TGTGCCAGCAGCTTTTACTCCGGGGCCTACGAGCAGTACTTC. This codes for CASSFYSGAYEQYF.

Comment on this clone: This specimen includes other DNA sequences encoding the same CDR3. The rearrangement uses TRBV9 and TRBJ2-2, with 11 bases matching TRBD2. With V trimmed by 3 bases and J by 3 bases, 1 base remained unmatched. The CDR3 is 15 residues long. Per germline, CDR1 SGDLS and CDR2 YYNGEE. CDR3 DNA: TGTGCCAGCAGCGCACTAGCGGGAGACACCGGGGAGCTGTTTTTT. This gives the protein CASSALAGDTGELFF.